This is a list of T cell receptor beta chains from one sample in a study of cytomegalovirus exposure and HLA in healthy donors. Only in-frame clones appear in the TCRdb table, and some are missing; sequencing was by immunoSEQ multiplex PCR. The sample has about 160,000 clones; 80% are singletons. The sequencing sample was made of PBMCs. All receptors come from a male donor in good health and CMV-seropositive. Both conserved end residues are part of each CDR3. The order of the fields is J gene, D gene, V gene, clone size, CDR3 protein, CDR3 DNA. A D gene is named only where the DNA matches it firmly. The listing skips clone size in some rows; elsewhere it reads once, few, many or a size class.

>TRBJ2-2|-|TRBV29-1|-
CSVDRGWTGELFF
TGCAGCGTTGACAGGGGCTGGACCGGGGAGCTGTTTTTT
>TRBJ2-3|TRBD1|TRBV4-1|-
CASSHIGQGKYEDTQYF
TGCGCCAGCAGCCATATAGGACAGGGGAAGTACGAAGATACGCAGTATTTT
>TRBJ2-7|-|TRBV27|-
CASSYKAGSSYEQYF
TGTGCCAGCAGTTATAAGGCGGGGTCCTCCTACGAGCAGTACTTC
>TRBJ1-2|-|TRBV5-4|-
CASSLATGNYGYTF
TGTGCCAGCAGCTTGGCCACAGGGAACTATGGCTACACCTTC
>TRBJ2-2|TRBD2|TRBV6-5|-
CASAGEYTGELFF
TGTGCCAGCGCGGGAGAGTATACCGGGGAGCTGTTTTTT
>TRBJ2-2|TRBD1|TRBV7-9|-
CSSSLGGQGVSNTGELFF
TGTTCCAGCAGCTTAGGGGGACAGGGGGTTTCGAACACCGGGGAGCTGTTTTTT
>TRBJ1-5|-|TRBV6-1|-
CASSEGAFHSNQPQHF
TGTGCCAGCAGTGAAGGGGCTTTCCATAGCAATCAGCCCCAGCATTTT
>TRBJ1-2|-|TRBV7-2|once
CASAPGEGYTF
TGTGCCAGCGCCCCGGGGGAAGGCTACACCTTC
>TRBJ2-2|TRBD1|TRBV29-1|-
CSVRSGTGNIGELFF
TGCAGCGTTCGATCCGGGACAGGGAATATCGGGGAGCTGTTTTTT
>TRBJ1-1|-|TRBV28|-
CASSFGESAFF
TGTGCCAGCAGTTTTGGGGAGTCGGCTTTCTTT
>TRBJ2-1|TRBD2|TRBV10-3|-
CAISELGTSGNYNEQFF
TGTGCCATCAGTGAGTTAGGGACTAGCGGGAACTACAATGAGCAGTTCTTC